These 18 T cell receptor beta chains were all obtained from the same sample, sequenced in a study of patients and donors after allogeneic stem cell transplantation. TCRdb reanalysed the RT-PCR reads using MiXCR and keeps one entry per CDR3 protein. The data contain some 200,000 distinct CDR3 sequences, roughly two fifths of them seen just once; the ten biggest clones take up around 35%. The sequenced sample was blood, either unsorted or a sorted T cell fraction (not recorded which). The receptors come from a human donor who was either an allogeneic HSCT recipient or a stem cell or donor lymphocyte infusion donor (not recorded which). It is not recorded whose cells these are; they may come from a transplant donor.

Points on this clonotype: Its ends do not fully match the called genes, so a read error is possible. The rearrangement links TRBV15 to TRBJ2-7; D is unresolved. The CDR3 sequence is 16 residues long. Per the germline V gene, CDR1 is LNHNV and CDR2 is YYDKDF (reference sequence). In nucleotides, the CDR3 is TGTGCCACCAGCAGAGATTGGGCGGCTATCTCCTACGAGCAGTACTTT. It specifies CATSRDWAAISYEQYF.

This chain links TRBV7-6 with TRBJ2-7, with D maybe TRBD1 (5 bases). The CDR3 has 16 residues. Germline assignment: CDR1 SGHVS and CDR2 FNYEAQ. The V end was cut by 5 bases, the J end by 1 base, with 18 bases between. CDR3 sequence: CASSPGARTSSYEQYF. CDR3 in DNA: TGTGCCAGCAGCCCAGGCGCGCGGACATCATCCTACGAGCAGTACTTC.

The CDR3 nucleotides read TGTGCCAGCAGCTCCGGACAGACCGCAACTAATGAAAAACTGTTTTTT. It translates to CASSSGQTATNEKLFF. This rearrangement joins TRBV11-2 to TRBJ1-4; a possible D gene is TRBD1 (6 bases). Trimming took off 4 bases at V and 0 bases at J, with 12 bases between the two ends. This CDR3 comprises 16 residues. Germline values: CDR1 SGHAT, CDR2 FQNNGV. Supplemented by reference TRBV11-2 and TRBJ1-4, the full variable domain reads EAGVAQSPRYKIIEKRQSVAFWCNPISGHATLYWYQQILGQGPKLLIQFQNNGVVDDSQLPKDRFSAERLKGVDSTLKIQPAKLEDSAVYLCASSSGQTATNEKLFFGSGTQLSVL.

The chain links TRBV4-3 to TRBJ1-5, with TRBD1 identical over 8 bases. The CDR3 contains 19 residues. Unmatched junction bases numbered 14, after V lost 1 base and J lost 3 bases. Germline assignment: CDR1 LGHNA and CDR2 YSLEER. CDR3 in DNA: TGCGCCAGCAGCCAAGTGTTTCGGAGTGGACAGGGCGCCAATCAGCCCCAGCATTTT. As protein: CASSQVFRSGQGANQPQHF.

V is TRBV4-3 and J is TRBJ2-3; D is possibly TRBD2 (6 bases). Germline CDR1 and CDR2: LGHNA and YSLEER. This CDR3 region has 16 residues. The germline V and J ends were trimmed by 0 bases and 3 bases, with 13 bases remaining between them. The CDR3 DNA is TGCGCCAGCAGCCAAGATATAGGCGGGATGACAGATACGCAGTATTTT. As protein: CASSQDIGGMTDTQYF.

The V call is TRBV12-3 or TRBV12-4, the J call TRBJ2-2, with D perhaps TRBD2 (6 bases). Trimming left V 2 bases short and J 5 bases short, with 18 bases between. The CDR3 totals 17 residues. Here the CDR3 reads CASSLRAGSSLTGELFF. The CDR3 nucleotides are TGTGCCAGCAGTTTACGAGCGGGTAGTTCTTTGACCGGGGAGCTGTTTTTT.

The chain recombines TRBV28 with TRBJ2-5; 8 nucleotides match TRBD1. CDR1 and CDR2 (germline): MDHEN, SYDVKM. The CDR3 runs to 13 residues. V lost 7 bases to trimming and J lost 2 bases; unmatched junction nucleotides: 3. CDR3 sequence (DNA): TGTGCCAGCATCAGGGGGCCGCAAGAGACCCAGTACTTC. Its translation: CASIRGPQETQYF.

The chain joins TRBV24-1 to TRBJ2-2; 11 bases fit TRBD2. The CDR3 extends over 16 amino acids. CDR1 is KGHDR, CDR2 SFDVKD, per germline. V shed 7 bases and J 6 bases; nucleotides not matched to a gene: 9. In DNA form, the CDR3 reads TGTGCCACCAGCCAGGCGACTAGCGGGATATCCGGGGAGCTGTTTTTT. Translation: CATSQATSGISGELFF.

The chain carries TRBV4-3 and TRBJ2-7; tentative D call: TRBD2 (6 bases). The V gene's germline CDR1 is LGHNA and CDR2 YSLEER. Trimming removed 1 base at V and 6 bases at J, with 16 bases between. The CDR3 covers 15 residues. The CDR3 coding sequence is TGCGCCAGCAGCCAAGCGGTTAGCGGCCCCGGCGAGCAGTACTTC. It translates to CASSQAVSGPGEQYF.

This clonotype has more than one count but fewer than ten. V gene TRBV12-3 or TRBV12-4 combines with J gene TRBJ2-1; 9 positions agree with TRBD1. The length of the CDR3 is 16 residues. The J segment lost 4 bases and the V segment lost 3 bases, leaving 7 bases of the junction unmatched. CDR3: CASSFRDRVIYNEQFF. CDR3 coding DNA: TGTGCCAGCAGTTTCAGGGACAGGGTAATTTACAATGAGCAGTTCTTC.

The chain carries TRBV2 and TRBJ1-5; 9 bases map to TRBD1. The germline V gene has CDR1 SNHLY and CDR2 FYNNEI. The CDR3 consists of 17 residues. The V gene end was trimmed by 5 bases and the J gene end by 0 bases; junction bases not matched to a gene: 8. The CDR3 loop is CASSRGQGLYSNQPQHF. CDR3 nucleotide sequence: TGTGCCAGCAGTAGGGGACAGGGCCTTTATAGCAATCAGCCCCAGCATTTT. The complete variable domain, with remaining parts taken from reference TRBV2 and TRBJ1-5, reads EPEVTQTPSHQVTQMGQEVILRCVPISNHLYFYWYRQILGQKVEFLVSFYNNEISEKSEIFDDQFSVERPDGSNFTLKIRSTKLEDSAMYFCASSRGQGLYSNQPQHFGDGTRLSIL.

This rearrangement joins TRBV5-1 to TRBJ2-3; possibly TRBD2 for D (6 bases). The CDR3 is made up of 14 amino acids. Looked up from germline, CDR1 is SGHRS and CDR2 is YFSETQ. V was trimmed by 3 bases and J by 6 bases, leaving 14 bases between them. DNA for the CDR3: TGCGCCAGCAGCTCCTTGTCCGGAGGGGATACGCAGTATTTT. This sequence encodes CASSSLSGGDTQYF.

This chain uses TRBV4-3 with TRBJ1-5; D not certain. Trimming removed 3 bases at V and 1 base at J, with 10 bases between. The germline gives CDR1 LGHNA, CDR2 YSLEER. The CDR3 has 15 residues. Written as DNA, the CDR3 is TGCGCCAGCAGCCAGGACTGGGAGAGCAATCAGCCCCAGCATTTT. Its translation is CASSQDWESNQPQHF.

V and J are TRBV29-1 and TRBJ1-2; D is unresolved. CDR3 size: 11 residues. The germline CDR1 and CDR2 sequences are SQVTM and ANQGSEA. V was shortened by 6 bases and J by 4 bases, with 9 bases between the two germline ends. The CDR3, as DNA: TGCAGCGTATTGGAGGCCTATGGCTACACCTTC. Protein product: CSVLEAYGYTF.

This clonotype was observed a few times. The chain's CDR3 is CASGQGGTGELFF. The CDR3 DNA is TGTGCCAGCGGACAGGGGGGCACCGGGGAGCTGTTTTTT. The V gene is TRBV12-3 or TRBV12-4, the J gene TRBJ2-2; 10 nucleotides align to TRBD1. The V gene end was trimmed by 8 bases and the J gene end by 4 bases; junction bases not matched to a gene: 1. The CDR3 length is 13 residues.

This sequence joins TRBV6-6 and TRBJ1-5; a weak D match, TRBD1 (5 bases). The CDR3 is made up of 17 amino acids. Trimming cost V 0 bases and J 0 bases, with 12 bases left between them. Germline CDR1 and CDR2: MNHNY and SVGAGI (reference sequence). CDR3 in DNA: TGTGCCAGCAGTTACTCCCCAGGGCCCTATAGCAATCAGCCCCAGCATTTT. This encodes CASSYSPGPYSNQPQHF.

This chain uses TRBV5-1 with TRBJ1-2; D unclear. CDR3 length equals 15 residues. Germline lookup yields CDR1 SGHRS and CDR2 YFSETQ. The V and J ends lost 0 bases and 6 bases respectively, with 15 bases between them. The CDR3 protein is CASSLELTGAHGYTF. The CDR3 coding sequence is TGCGCCAGCAGCTTGGAATTGACCGGCGCCCATGGCTACACCTTC.

This clonotype was recorded a few times. The chain uses TRBV6-5 and TRBJ1-1, with no clear D. Trimming pared 2 bases from V and 2 bases from J, leaving 6 bases between. Germline lookup yields CDR1 MNHEY and CDR2 SVGAGI. The CDR3 is 13 residues long. As DNA, the CDR3 is TGTGCCAGCAGTTACGTCTACAACACTGAAGCTTTCTTT. The encoded protein is CASSYVYNTEAFF.